Given below is one T cell receptor (beta chain) in context. Its antigen is not identified. Researchers ran the assay at a deep level. Sequenced by immunoSEQ multiplex PCR; TCRdb stores in-frame clones only, minus some. The repertoire holds 2 million to 2.5 million clones, over 85% seen once, with about 0.13% in the top ten. Researchers partitioned CD4+ cells into CD45RA+ naive and CD45RA-negative memory subsets. V shed 0 bases and J shed 2 bases, with 11 bases lying between them. Germline V gene data show CDR1 as MNHEY and CDR2 as SVGAGI. The length of the CDR3 is 15 residues. This entry comes from a study of shared clonotypes between healthy human individuals. Overall study findings and caveats: Clonotypes shared by all four sorted-subset donors had higher generation probabilities than non-shared clonotypes. A handful of donors showed sharing of roughly 5% of naive CD4 clonotypes.

This receptor was taken from a man aged 18 to 29 in good health. Sample: naive CD4+ T cells sorted from blood. Described subset: CD45RA+ positively selected. The chain uses TRBV6-5 and TRBJ2-7; D unclear. CDR3 protein: CASSYSRRKPYEQYF. The CDR3 nucleotides read TGTGCCAGCAGTTACTCTAGGCGGAAACCCTACGAGCAGTACTTC.